The clone carrying this TCR beta chain was counted a few times. Its target is unknown. This record belongs to a study of T cell repertoires in cytomegalovirus infection. The CDR3 runs 15 residues. Germline V CDR1 and CDR2: MNHEY, SVGAGI. Trimming pared 1 base from V and 3 bases from J, leaving 9 bases between. TCRdb called the reads again in MiXCR, with one record for every CDR3 protein. The data hold approximately 470,000 distinct CDR3 sequences, with 40% to 50% observed a single time. The specimen comprised cultured PBMCs, sampled from culture after CMV antigen stimulation. The J gene is TRBJ2-2, the V gene TRBV6-5, with no clear D. This TCR was sampled from a human donor in good health (CMV status not recorded). Some clones in this sample may be carry-over from other donors' samples. The CDR3 coding sequence is TGTGCCAGCAGTTACTTCGATCGTGACACCGGGGAGCTGTTTTTT. It translates to CASSYFDRDTGELFF.